This T cell receptor beta chain is drawn from a study of response to subunit inactivated influenza vaccine. TCRdb reanalysed the RT-PCR reads using MiXCR and keeps one entry per CDR3 protein. The data show 500,000 to 550,000 distinct CDR3 sequences, more than 7% seen once. Overall study results and limits: Authors suggested each seasonal flu vaccination may recruit only limited numbers of new T cells.

This clonotype was detected ten times or more. Its antigen is not identified. With V trimmed by 4 bases and J by 5 bases, 4 bases remained unmatched. The CDR3 sequence is 14 residues long. The germline V gene encodes CDR1 SGHRS and CDR2 YFSETQ. The sample in question was PBMCs from blood, obtained around 25 months after vaccination. This clonotype was sampled from a man aged 50-75 years who received an inactivated influenza vaccine. V and J are TRBV5-1 and TRBJ2-1; TRBD1 matches 9 bases. The DNA of the CDR3 is TGCGCCAGCAGCAGACAGGGGGAGGACAATGAGCAGTTCTTC. Translating it yields CASSRQGEDNEQFF.